This T cell receptor beta chain came from a study of chemoradiotherapy in HPV16-positive cancers. This table comes from immunoSEQ multiplex PCR, and its TCRdb copy is limited to in-frame clones, with some not included. The sample lists 9,000 to 13,000 clones; about 80% were seen once. As regards this clone: Other DNA variants within this sample encode the same CDR3.

V shed 0 bases, J shed 4 bases, and the junction held 4 bases outside the gene matches. The germline V gene has CDR1 SGHTA and CDR2 FQGTGA. The CDR3 is 15 amino acids. V gene TRBV7-3 combines with J gene TRBJ2-7; 9 bases agree with TRBD1. The TCR comes from a human donor with HPV-associated anogenital cancer. Here the sequenced sample was tumor tissue, taken from a patient who underwent chemoradiotherapy. CDR3 sequence (DNA): TGTGCCAGCAGCTTAACCCCGGGACAGGGATACGAGCAGTACTTC. Translating it yields CASSLTPGQGYEQYF. Supplemented by reference TRBV7-3 and TRBJ2-7, the full variable domain reads GAGVSQTPSNKVTEKGKYVELRCDPISGHTALYWYRQSLGQGPEFLIYFQGTGAADDSGLPNDRFFAVRPEGSVSTLKIQRTERGDSAVYLCASSLTPGQGYEQYFGPGTRLTVT.